These 14 T cell receptor beta chains originate from one sample sequenced in a study of cytomegalovirus exposure and HLA in healthy donors. PCR used 60 Vbeta primers and 13 Jbeta primers. Some clones are missing from TCRdb's copy, which holds only in-frame ones; the method was immunoSEQ multiplex PCR. The data show some 200,000 clones, around 85% seen once. The sequencing input was PBMCs. The receptors were gathered from a man aged 50 to 59 in good health and CMV-seronegative.

This chain links TRBV28 with TRBJ1-2; perhaps TRBD1 as D (6 bases). This CDR3 comprises 14 residues. Trimming pared 2 bases from V and 5 bases from J, leaving 12 bases between. Germline V gene data show CDR1 as MDHEN and CDR2 as SYDVKM. The CDR3 nucleotides are TGTGCCAGCAGTTTACCGGCAGGGGTATATGGCTACACCTTC. Protein product: CASSLPAGVYGYTF.

V usage is TRBV4-3 and J usage is TRBJ2-6, with 8 bases aligning to TRBD1. The V gene end was trimmed by 4 bases and the J gene end by 0 bases; junction bases not matched to a gene: 11. Per germline, CDR1 LGHNA and CDR2 YSLEER. This CDR3 has 19 residues. Written as DNA, the CDR3 is TGCGCCAGCAGCCCTCGCGCCGGGACAGGAGACTCTGGGGCCAACGTCCTGACTTTC. The encoded protein is CASSPRAGTGDSGANVLTF.

The chain has TRBV7-2 and TRBJ2-1; 11 bases align to TRBD2. Trimming at V came to 5 bases and at J to 8 bases, leaving 8 bases not matched to a gene. Germline V gives CDR1 SGHTA, CDR2 FQGNSA. This CDR3 has 15 residues. The CDR3 DNA sequence: TGTGCCAGCAGCACAAGACTAGCGGGGAAGGATGAGCAGTTCTTC. It codes for CASSTRLAGKDEQFF.

This clone was seen just once. This chain joins TRBV10-3 and TRBJ2-5; D unresolved. The J call is uncertain, as TRBJ2-7 better fits the DNA end. Germline V lookup: CDR1 ENHRY, CDR2 SYGVKD. The CDR3 consists of 11 residues. The CDR3 loop reads CAIRDSYEQYF. The CDR3 nucleotides are TGTGCCATCAGGGACTCCTACGAGCAGTACTTC.

This clone has a single count. The chain employs TRBV7-9 and TRBJ2-5; tentatively, D is TRBD1 (6 bases). The better agreement between TRBJ2-7 and the DNA end casts doubt on the J call. CDR3 length: 13 amino acids. Germline lookup yields CDR1 SEHNR and CDR2 FQNEAQ (reference sequence). For the CDR3, the DNA is TGTGCCAGCAGGGGAACAGGGAGCTACGAGCAGTACTTC. Amino acid sequence: CASRGTGSYEQYF.

This clone was recorded many times. J is TRBJ1-2 and V is TRBV27, with 8 positions matching TRBD1. Germline trimming cut 5 bases from V and 4 bases from J; bases unmatched to any gene: 6. The germline V gene has CDR1 MNHEY and CDR2 SMNVEV (reference sequence). This CDR3 spans 14 amino acids. The CDR3 loop is CASSPRQGSYGYTF. The CDR3, as DNA: TGTGCCAGCAGTCCACGACAGGGGAGCTATGGCTACACCTTC.

This chain connects TRBV7-9 to TRBJ2-2; TRBD1 matches 7 bases. The CDR3 runs 17 residues. Germline V gene data show CDR1 as SEHNR and CDR2 as FQNEAQ (reference sequence). V was pared by 1 base and J by 2 bases, with 7 bases of the junction left unmatched. The CDR3 DNA reads as TGTGCCAGCAGCTTAGGCGGACAGGCCCCAAACACCGGGGAGCTGTTTTTT. This codes for CASSLGGQAPNTGELFF.

Here the CDR3 DNA reads TGCGCCAGCAGCCTTAGCGGGGGTATCACCGGGGAGCTGTTTTTT. Translation: CASSLSGGITGELFF. V is TRBV5-1 and J is TRBJ2-2, with 9 nucleotides matching TRBD2. Germline CDR1 SGHRS, CDR2 YFSETQ. V dropped 4 bases and J dropped 4; count of bases not matched to a gene: 5. The CDR3 is 15 residues long.

The table lists this clone with a count of one. The gene calls are TRBV5-8 and TRBJ1-4; TRBD1 might be the D (6 bases). V lost 6 bases and J 8 bases, leaving 14 bases between the germline ends. Germline V gene data show CDR1 as SGHTS and CDR2 as YDEGEE. The CDR3 contains 13 residues. The CDR3 DNA reads as TGTGCCAGCACGGACAGCTTTGGGGAAAAACTGTTTTTT. Its protein is CASTDSFGEKLFF.

V is TRBV5-8 and J is TRBJ2-5, with D uncertain. The J call may be faulty, since TRBJ2-7 better matches the DNA end. Germline V gene data show CDR1 as SGHTS and CDR2 as YDEGEE. There are 15 residues in the CDR3. Here the CDR3 reads CASSASSLVSYEQYF. CDR3 nucleotide sequence: TGTGCCAGCAGCGCATCATCTTTGGTCTCCTACGAGCAGTACTTC.

In regard to this clone: The germline gene is not matched at one end of the junction; a read error may be the cause. The rearrangement joins TRBV27 to TRBJ2-7, with 8 bases fitting TRBD1. This CDR3 spans 15 amino acids. Germline-derived CDR1 and CDR2 are MNHEY and SMNVEV (reference sequence). The CDR3 nucleotides are TGTTCCAGCAGTTCGGACAGGGCAGTCACCTACGAGCAGTACTTC. Protein: CSSSSDRAVTYEQYF.

This clone was observed once. The rearrangement links TRBV6-1 to TRBJ2-1; 8 nucleotides agree with TRBD1. CDR1 MNHNS and CDR2 SASEGT come from the germline V gene. The CDR3 runs 15 residues. Germline trimming cut 4 bases from V and 5 bases from J; bases unmatched to any gene: 7. The CDR3: CASSGRDRQHNEQFF. In DNA, the CDR3 is TGTGCCAGCAGTGGCCGGGACAGGCAACACAATGAGCAGTTCTTC.

The chain uses TRBV5-1 and TRBJ2-5; 9 bases fit TRBD1. The CDR3 is made up of 14 amino acids. Germline CDR1 and CDR2: SGHRS and YFSETQ. J lost 5 bases, V lost 4 bases, and 6 bases had no gene match. The CDR3 coding sequence is TGCGCCAGCAGCCGGGACAGGGAATTTGAGACCCAGTACTTC. Amino acids: CASSRDREFETQYF.

The chain uses TRBV7-9 and TRBJ1-2; possible D gene TRBD1, 6 bases. Germline-derived CDR1 and CDR2 are SEHNR and FQNEAQ (reference sequence). Trimming took 2 bases from V and 7 from J, leaving 11 bases between them. CDR3 length equals 13 residues. The CDR3 nucleotides are TGTGCCAGCAGCTTAAAGGCAGGGGCTGGCTACACCTTC. It is translated as CASSLKAGAGYTF.